The rows below give T cell receptor beta chains drawn from one sample of a study of blood T cell repertoires in COVID-19. Only in-frame clones appear in the TCRdb table, and some are missing; sequencing was by immunoSEQ multiplex PCR. The sample contains roughly 400,000 clones, about 88% of which appear only once. Sample: PBMCs or T cells enriched from blood (not recorded which). These receptors originate from a woman younger than 30 who had been exposed to COVID-19. The CDR3 runs from the conserved cysteine through the conserved F or W. Clone size appears in some rows only: once, few, many, or a class for an expanded clone.

j_call: TRBJ1-1; clone_size: -; v_call: TRBV13; cdr3_aa: CASSSQQGANTEAFF
j_call: TRBJ2-4; clone_size: once; v_call: TRBV9; cdr3_aa: CASSVGGLLDIQYF
j_call: TRBJ1-2; clone_size: -; v_call: TRBV19; cdr3_aa: CASSIRFAENYGYTF
j_call: TRBJ2-1; clone_size: -; v_call: TRBV19; cdr3_aa: CATLGLAGGLFYNEQFF
j_call: TRBJ2-2; clone_size: -; v_call: TRBV5-1; cdr3_aa: CASSFLQENTGELFF
j_call: TRBJ2-5; clone_size: -; v_call: TRBV18; cdr3_aa: CASSPQGSETQYF
j_call: TRBJ1-2; clone_size: -; v_call: TRBV5-1; cdr3_aa: CASSLTTGQGANYGYTF
j_call: TRBJ1-1; clone_size: few; v_call: TRBV5-4; cdr3_aa: CASSLEVDTEAFF
j_call: TRBJ2-7; clone_size: -; v_call: TRBV6-5; cdr3_aa: CASSHGGNYEQYF
j_call: TRBJ2-3; clone_size: -; v_call: TRBV18; cdr3_aa: CASSLLAGSTDTQYF
j_call: TRBJ2-2; clone_size: -; v_call: TRBV7-3; cdr3_aa: CASSSGLAGEALFF
j_call: TRBJ1-2; clone_size: -; v_call: TRBV4-2; cdr3_aa: CASSQDRGMGYGYTF
j_call: TRBJ2-6; clone_size: -; v_call: TRBV28; cdr3_aa: CASSSFGAGANVLTF
j_call: TRBJ2-5; clone_size: once; v_call: TRBV18; cdr3_aa: CASSPQRGETQYF
j_call: TRBJ2-5; clone_size: once; v_call: TRBV9; cdr3_aa: CASSPGLTQETQYF
j_call: TRBJ1-1; clone_size: -; v_call: TRBV14; cdr3_aa: CASSPAGPNTEAFF
j_call: TRBJ2-1; clone_size: few; v_call: TRBV28; cdr3_aa: CASSLGTSGYNEQFF
j_call: TRBJ2-7; clone_size: -; v_call: TRBV28; cdr3_aa: CASSFPRAEQYF
j_call: TRBJ2-7; clone_size: few; v_call: TRBV18; cdr3_aa: CASSPPTSGSTVSYEQYF
j_call: TRBJ1-2; clone_size: once; v_call: TRBV6-1; cdr3_aa: CASSEARPIYGYTF
j_call: TRBJ2-7; clone_size: -; v_call: TRBV30; cdr3_aa: CAWSRQGVYYEQYF
j_call: TRBJ2-1; clone_size: once; v_call: TRBV7-8; cdr3_aa: CASSAIQTGSYNEQFF